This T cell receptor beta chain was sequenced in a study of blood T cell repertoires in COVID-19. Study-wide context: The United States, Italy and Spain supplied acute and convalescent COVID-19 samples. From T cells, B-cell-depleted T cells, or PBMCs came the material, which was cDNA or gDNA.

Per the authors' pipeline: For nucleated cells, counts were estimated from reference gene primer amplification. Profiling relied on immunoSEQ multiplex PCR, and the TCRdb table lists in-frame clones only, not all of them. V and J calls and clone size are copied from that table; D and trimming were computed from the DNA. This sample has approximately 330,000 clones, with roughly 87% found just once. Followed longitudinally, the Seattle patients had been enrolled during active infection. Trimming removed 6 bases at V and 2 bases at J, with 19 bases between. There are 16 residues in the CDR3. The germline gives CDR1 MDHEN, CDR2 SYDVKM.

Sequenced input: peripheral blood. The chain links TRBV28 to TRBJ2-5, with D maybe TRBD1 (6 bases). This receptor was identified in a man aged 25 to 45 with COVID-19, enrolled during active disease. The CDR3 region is CASRTGHLKKQETQYF. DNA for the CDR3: TGTGCCAGCAGAACGGGACATCTCAAAAAACAAGAGACCCAGTACTTC.